This passage covers 22 T cell receptor beta chains from one sample sequenced in a study of T cells in Graves' hyperthyroidism and ophthalmopathy. The investigators amplified TCR beta CDR3 regions from RNA transcripts. An initial round of RT-PCR targeting the TCR CDR3 relied on the HTBI primer set. A single record per CDR3 protein comes from TCRdb applying MiXCR to the multiplex PCR reads. This table holds around 520,000 distinct CDR3 sequences, approximately 15% found once. Material for sequencing was blood. All receptors come from a woman between 18 and 30 years old with Graves' hyperthyroidism.

This clonotype was seen at least ten times. CDR3 amino acids: CASRERDRTDTQYF. In DNA, the CDR3 is TGCGCCAGCAGAGAGCGGGATCGCACAGATACGCAGTATTTT. This chain connects TRBV5-1 to TRBJ2-3; 7 bases align to TRBD2. This CDR3 comprises 14 residues. With V trimmed by 5 bases and J by 1 base, 4 bases remained unmatched. In germline, CDR1 is SGHRS, CDR2 YFSETQ.

The gene calls are TRBV20-1 and TRBJ2-2; possibly TRBD1 or TRBD2 for D (5 bases each). Germline CDR1 DFQATT, CDR2 SNEGSKA (reference sequence). The V gene lost 7 bases and the J gene lost 0 bases, with 9 bases spanning the gap. This CDR3 region has 13 residues. The CDR3 reads CSGRDPNTGELFF. CDR3 bases: TGCAGTGGACGGGACCCGAACACCGGGGAGCTGTTTTTT.

CDR3 protein: CSVDGGTNEKLFF. Here the CDR3 DNA reads TGCAGCGTTGATGGGGGTACCAATGAAAAACTGTTTTTT. The chain carries TRBV29-1 and TRBJ1-4; perhaps TRBD1 as D (5 bases). CDR3 length: 13 residues. The germline CDR1 and CDR2 sequences are SQVTM and ANQGSEA. Trimming left V 3 bases short and J 5 bases short, with 10 bases between.

The sample holds one count of this clonotype. This chain joins TRBV4-1 and TRBJ2-3; D is possibly TRBD2 (6 bases). CDR1 is MGHRA, CDR2 YSYEKL, per germline. The CDR3 spans 15 residues. V was trimmed by 6 bases and J by 6 bases, leaving 19 bases between them. The CDR3 is CASSQGLRYRDTQYF. The CDR3 region has the DNA TGCGCCAGCAGTCAGGGACTGAGGTATAGGGATACGCAGTATTTT.

The J gene is TRBJ2-1, the V gene TRBV11-3; D gene unclear. Between the trimmed V and J ends, which lost 5 bases and 7 bases, there was a span of 12 bases. The germline V gene encodes CDR1 SGHNT and CDR2 YENEEA. CDR3 length: 13 amino acids. CDR3 nucleotide sequence: TGTGCCAGCAGCCAAGATTTTATGAATGAGCAGTTCTTC. Translation: CASSQDFMNEQFF. The variable domain in full, completed from reference TRBV11-3 and TRBJ2-1, reads EAGVVQSPRYKIIEKKQPVAFWCNPISGHNTLYWYLQNLGQGPELLIRYENEEAVDDSQLPKDRFSAERLKGVDSTLKIQPAELGDSAVYLCASSQDFMNEQFFGPGTRLTVL.

This clonotype has ten or more counts. This rearrangement joins TRBV12-3 or TRBV12-4 to TRBJ2-3, with D possibly matching TRBD2 (5 bases). This CDR3 comprises 13 residues. Trimming took 0 bases from V and 6 from J, leaving 7 bases between them. This chain's CDR3 is CASSLAGEDTQYF. Here the CDR3 DNA reads TGTGCCAGCAGTTTAGCGGGAGAGGATACGCAGTATTTT.

The chain has TRBV7-9 and TRBJ2-7; 10 nucleotides line up with TRBD1. With 5 bases clipped from V and 2 bases from J, the junction kept 6 bases outside the gene matches. The CDR3 length is 15 residues. Germline CDR1 is SEHNR and CDR2 is FQNEAQ (reference sequence). Written as DNA, the CDR3 is TGTGCCAGCAGCCGAGACAGGGGGCCTACCTACGAGCAGTACTTC. This encodes CASSRDRGPTYEQYF.

This clonotype has just a few counts. V is TRBV20-1 and J is TRBJ1-2; D gene uncertain. CDR3 length: 13 amino acids. Germline CDR1 and CDR2: DFQATT and SNEGSKA (reference sequence). V lost 3 bases and J 3 bases, leaving 11 bases between the germline ends. CDR3 loop: CSASTRLYYGYTF. In DNA, the CDR3 is TGCAGTGCTAGTACCAGGCTCTACTATGGCTACACCTTC.

This clonotype was seen only a few times. This chain joins TRBV19 and TRBJ2-2, with 9 bases lining up with TRBD1. The CDR3 totals 14 residues. V lost 6 bases, J lost 6 bases, and 5 bases stayed unmatched. Germline values: CDR1 LNHDA, CDR2 SQIVND (reference sequence). Written as DNA, the CDR3 is TGTGCCAGTAGGGGACAGGGAGTATCCGGGGAGCTGTTTTTT. This encodes CASRGQGVSGELFF.

This clonotype was detected ten times or more. This chain's CDR3 is CASQVNEKLFF. CDR3 DNA sequence: TGTGCCAGCCAGGTCAATGAAAAACTGTTTTTT. The rearrangement joins TRBV6-1 to TRBJ1-4; D call uncertain. CDR1 MNHNS and CDR2 SASEGT come from the germline V gene. V shed 8 bases and J shed 5 bases, with 6 bases lying between them. The CDR3 has 11 amino acids.

This clonotype has ten or more counts. The rearrangement joins TRBV3-1 to TRBJ1-6; D not certain. The CDR3 covers 16 residues. The V gene lost 2 bases and the J gene lost 0 bases, with 8 bases spanning the gap. Germline V gives CDR1 LGHDT, CDR2 YNNKEL (reference sequence). The CDR3 here is CASSQSINSYNSPLHF. The CDR3 region has the DNA TGTGCCAGCAGCCAAAGTATTAACTCCTATAATTCACCCCTCCACTTT. Complete variable domain (other parts from reference TRBV3-1 and TRBJ1-6): DTAVSQTPKYLVTQMGNDKSIKCEQNLGHDTMYWYKQDSKKFLKIMFSYNNKELIINETVPNRFSPKSPDKAHLNLHINSLELGDSAVYFCASSQSINSYNSPLHFGNGTRLTVT.

This clonotype turned up a few times. The chain combines TRBV10-3 with TRBJ1-5, with 10 bases identical to TRBD1. There are 17 residues in the CDR3. The trim removed 10 bases at V and 1 base at J, leaving 13 bases unmatched. Germline CDR1 and CDR2: ENHRY and SYGVKD. In DNA, the CDR3 is TGTGCCACCTGGGACAGGGGTGGATTTAGCAGCAATCAGCCCCAGCATTTT. The encoded protein is CATWDRGGFSSNQPQHF.

This sequence joins TRBV18 and TRBJ1-4, with 11 bases identical to TRBD1. Germline trimming cut 6 bases from V and 4 bases from J; bases unmatched to any gene: 4. Germline V lookup: CDR1 KGHSH, CDR2 LQKENI. The CDR3 contains 15 residues. CDR3 in DNA: TGTGCCAGCTCTCCTGGGACAGGGGGTAATGAAAAACTGTTTTTT. Its translation is CASSPGTGGNEKLFF.

The J gene is TRBJ1-1, the V gene TRBV19; no firm D call. V was cut by 1 base and J by 8 bases, with 14 bases left in between. The CDR3 extends over 14 amino acids. In germline, CDR1 is LNHDA, CDR2 SQIVND (reference sequence). The CDR3 sequence: CASSIGRRGIEAFF. The CDR3 bases are TGTGCCAGTAGTATAGGTCGGCGGGGTATCGAAGCTTTCTTT. The whole variable domain, filled in from reference TRBV19 and TRBJ1-1, reads DGGITQSPKYLFRKEGQNVTLSCEQNLNHDAMYWYRQDPGQGLRLIYYSQIVNDFQKGDIAEGYSVSREKKESFPLTVTSAQKNPTAFYLCASSIGRRGIEAFFGQGTRLTVV.

This clonotype was counted only a few times. V usage is TRBV7-3 and J usage is TRBJ2-2; D is undetermined. Trimming took 5 bases from V and 5 from J, leaving 9 bases between them. CDR1 is SGHTA, CDR2 FQGTGA, per germline. The CDR3 consists of 13 residues. The chain's CDR3 is CASSQETTGELFF. CDR3 DNA sequence: TGTGCCAGCAGCCAGGAGACTACCGGGGAGCTGTTTTTT.

This clonotype was counted ten times or more. The chain links TRBV12-3 or TRBV12-4 to TRBJ2-3; TRBD1 matches 9 bases. V lost 4 bases to trimming and J lost 0 bases; unmatched junction nucleotides: 5. The CDR3 covers 16 residues. CDR3 sequence (DNA): TGTGCCAGCAGTTCCACCGGGACAGGGAGCACAGATACGCAGTATTTT. Protein product: CASSSTGTGSTDTQYF.

This clonotype was observed a handful of times. The CDR3 sequence: CSVGARAAGDTQYF. The CDR3 coding sequence is TGCAGCGTTGGGGCGCGGGCCGCGGGGGATACGCAGTATTTT. J is TRBJ2-3 and V is TRBV29-1; tentative D call: TRBD2 (6 bases). The V end was cut by 4 bases, the J end by 6 bases, with 17 bases between. Per the germline V gene, CDR1 is SQVTM and CDR2 is ANQGSEA. The CDR3 length is 14 residues.

This clonotype came up a few times. This sequence joins TRBV27 and TRBJ2-7; TRBD2 might be the D (5 bases). V lost 5 bases and J lost 7, with 15 bases in between. The CDR3 consists of 13 residues. Germline CDR1 MNHEY, CDR2 SMNVEV (reference sequence). CDR3 DNA sequence: TGTGCCAGCAGTCCAGTTGGGCAGCGGGAGCAGTACGTC. Amino acid sequence: CASSPVGQREQYV.

A few counts support this clonotype. The chain employs TRBV4-2 and TRBJ1-1; 9 positions agree with TRBD1. With V trimmed by 2 bases and J by 4 bases, 17 bases remained unmatched. CDR3 length equals 19 residues. Germline V lookup: CDR1 LGHNA, CDR2 YNFKEQ. The CDR3: CASSQPWTGARGRGTEAFF. The DNA for the CDR3 is TGTGCCAGCAGCCAACCTTGGACAGGGGCCAGAGGTAGGGGCACTGAAGCTTTCTTT.

V and J are TRBV11-1 and TRBJ2-3; a weak D match, TRBD2 (5 bases). This CDR3 has 11 residues. Trimming removed 3 bases from V and 10 bases from J, with 8 bases in between. In germline, CDR1 is SGHAT, CDR2 FQDESV (reference sequence). The CDR3 region has the DNA TGTGCCAGCAGCTTTAACGGGGCGCAGTATTTT. It yields the protein CASSFNGAQYF.

This clonotype was found many times. The chain has TRBV11-2 and TRBJ1-1; TRBD1 aligns across 8 bases. With 5 bases clipped from V and 0 bases from J, the junction kept 11 bases outside the gene matches. CDR3 size: 17 residues. Per the germline V gene, CDR1 is SGHAT and CDR2 is FQNNGV. The CDR3 sequence is CASSHYPRTGMNTEAFF. In nucleotides, the CDR3 is TGTGCCAGCAGCCATTACCCCCGGACAGGGATGAACACTGAAGCTTTCTTT.

There are many counts of this clonotype. V gene TRBV4-1 combines with J gene TRBJ2-7, with TRBD1 matching over 9 bases. The CDR3 loop spans 15 amino acids. J was trimmed by 4 bases and V by 3 bases; bases with no gene match: 7. The germline CDR1 and CDR2 sequences are MGHRA and YSYEKL. This chain's CDR3 is CASSHVTGGSYEQYF. The CDR3 nucleotides are TGCGCCAGCAGCCATGTGACAGGGGGGTCGTACGAGCAGTACTTC.